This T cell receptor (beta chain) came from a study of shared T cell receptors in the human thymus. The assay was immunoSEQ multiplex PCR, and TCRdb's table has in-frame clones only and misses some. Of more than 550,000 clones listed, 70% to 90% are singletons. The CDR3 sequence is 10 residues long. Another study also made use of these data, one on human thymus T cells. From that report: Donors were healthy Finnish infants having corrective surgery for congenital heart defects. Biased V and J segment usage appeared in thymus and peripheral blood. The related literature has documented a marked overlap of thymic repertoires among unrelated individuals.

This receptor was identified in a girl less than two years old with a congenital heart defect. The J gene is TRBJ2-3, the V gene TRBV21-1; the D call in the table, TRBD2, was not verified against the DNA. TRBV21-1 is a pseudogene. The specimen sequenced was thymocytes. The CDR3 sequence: CASSPDTQYF. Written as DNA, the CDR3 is TGTGCCAGCAGCCCTGATACGCAGTATTTT.